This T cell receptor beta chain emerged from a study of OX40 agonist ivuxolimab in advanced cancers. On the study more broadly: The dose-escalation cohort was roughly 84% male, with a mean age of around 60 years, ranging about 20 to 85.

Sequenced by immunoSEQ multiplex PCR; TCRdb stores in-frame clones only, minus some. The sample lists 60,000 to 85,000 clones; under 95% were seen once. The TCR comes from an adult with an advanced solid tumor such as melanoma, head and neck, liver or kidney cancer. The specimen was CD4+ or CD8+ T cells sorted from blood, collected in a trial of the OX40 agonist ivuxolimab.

The DNA for the CDR3 is TGCGCCAGCAGCTTGGCTCTAGCGGATTACTCCTACGAGCAGTACTTC. This encodes CASSLALADYSYEQYF. The chain carries TRBV5-1 and TRBJ2-7; 7 bases match TRBD2. Trimming took 0 bases from V and 0 from J; bases not matched to a gene: 6. CDR3 length equals 16 residues. Germline loops: CDR1 SGHRS, CDR2 YFSETQ. The full variable domain, its missing parts supplied by reference TRBV5-1 and TRBJ2-7, is KAGVTQTPRYLIKTRGQQVTLSCSPISGHRSVSWYQQTPGQGLQFLFEYFSETQRNKGNFPGRFSGRQFSNSRSEMNVSTLELGDSALYLCASSLALADYSYEQYFGPGTRLTVT.